A single sample gave rise to the 3 T cell receptor beta chains below, sequenced in a study of identical twins. TCRdb redid the calling of the 5' RACE reads with MiXCR, one entry per CDR3 protein. The sample holds roughly 540,000 distinct CDR3 sequences, roughly 21% seen once. The sample also formed part of further work on T cells expressing NK-cell markers.

Material: CD4+ T cells sorted from blood. These receptors were obtained from a young woman in good health.

This clonotype was found many times. The chain recombines TRBV7-9 with TRBJ1-2; possible D gene TRBD1, 5 bases. V gave up 0 bases and J gave up 6 bases, with 8 bases separating them. The CDR3 totals 13 residues. Germline CDR1 is SEHNR and CDR2 is FQNEAQ (reference sequence). As DNA, the CDR3 is TGTGCCAGCAGCTTAGCCGGCAGGGATGGCTACACCTTC. This codes for CASSLAGRDGYTF.

This chain connects TRBV5-1 to TRBJ2-7; 8 nucleotides line up with TRBD1. The length of the CDR3 is 14 residues. V shed 0 bases and J 7 bases; nucleotides not matched to a gene: 6. The germline CDR1 and CDR2 sequences are SGHRS and YFSETQ. The CDR3 DNA reads TGCGCCAGCAGCTTGGCGGGACAGGTCTTGGAGCAGTACTTC. Translating gives CASSLAGQVLEQYF.

The genes are TRBV24-1 and TRBJ2-1, with D unresolved. In germline, CDR1 is KGHDR, CDR2 SFDVKD. This CDR3 is built from 13 residues. V was pared by 0 bases and J by 7 bases, with 6 bases between. The CDR3 coding sequence is TGTGCCACCAGTGATTTGTCCGCAAATGAGCAGTTCTTC. It translates to CATSDLSANEQFF.